This T cell receptor (beta chain) is drawn from a study of T-cell reconstitution after alpha-beta-depleted transplantation in children. This clonotype was detected ten times or more. Unique molecular identifiers were incorporated when the TCRbeta library was constructed. TCRdb called the PCR reads again in MiXCR, with one record for every CDR3 protein. Of 600,000 to 700,000 distinct CDR3 sequences in the sample, 16% were seen once. The CDR3 has 15 residues. The ends were cut back, 1 base at V and 3 bases at J, with 12 bases in the middle. Germline V gives CDR1 DFQATT, CDR2 SNEGSKA (reference sequence).

V gene TRBV20-1 combines with J gene TRBJ2-2; D possibly corresponds to TRBD2 (5 bases). The source of this sequence is a human donor who donated a stem cell graft to a child with acute myeloid leukemia. This specimen was PBMCs from the stem cell graft donor, taken from the stem cell graft. The CDR3 region is CSARALGVDTGELFF. CDR3 coding DNA: TGCAGTGCTAGAGCCCTGGGAGTCGACACCGGGGAGCTGTTTTTT.